These T cell receptor beta chains were read from a single sample in a study of T cells in Graves' hyperthyroidism and ophthalmopathy. TCRdb reprocessed the multiplex PCR reads via MiXCR and lists one record per CDR3 protein. Here the sample spans more than 150,000 distinct CDR3 sequences, about 18% being singletons. The sequencing input was blood. The source is a woman aged 45-60 years with Graves' hyperthyroidism. CDR3s include the opening cysteine and the closing phenylalanine or tryptophan. A D gene is named only where the DNA matches it firmly. Part of the rows lack a size; the others show once, few, many or a class for expanded clones.

v_call,d_call,j_call,clone_size,cdr3_nt,cdr3_aa
TRBV5-1,NA,TRBJ1-1,many,TGCGCCAGCAGCTTTACTTTCGGGTCAATGAACACTGAAGCTTTCTTT,CASSFTFGSMNTEAFF
TRBV28,NA,TRBJ1-3,NA,TGTGCCAGCAGGCATGACCGGGCCTCCTCTGGAAACACCATATATTTT,CASRHDRASSGNTIYF
TRBV9,TRBD2,TRBJ2-3,NA,TGTGCCAGCAGCGTGGCGGGGGGGTCAGATACGCAGTATTTT,CASSVAGGSDTQYF
TRBV2,NA,TRBJ1-1,NA,TGTGCCAGCACCTTGGACAGCACAACGAACACTGAAGCTTTCTTT,CASTLDSTTNTEAFF
TRBV6-2/TRBV6-3,NA,TRBJ2-2,many,TGTGCCAGCAGTCCGGCAGGAAACACCGGGGAGCTGTTTTTT,CASSPAGNTGELFF
TRBV27,NA,TRBJ1-5,NA,TGTGCCAGCAGTTCGGTCCGGGATCAGCCCCAGCATTTT,CASSSVRDQPQHF
TRBV7-2,TRBD1,TRBJ1-2,many,TGTGCCAGCAGCTTACGAAGACAGGGGTATGGCTACACCTTC,CASSLRRQGYGYTF
TRBV3-1,NA,TRBJ1-6,many,TGTGCCAGCAGCCCACTCTTAGGTGGGGCCCTCCACTTT,CASSPLLGGALHF
TRBV7-2,NA,TRBJ2-3,many,TGTGCCAGCAGCTTAAGTGTAGATACGCAGTATTTT,CASSLSVDTQYF
TRBV7-9,NA,TRBJ1-2,many,TGTGCCAGCAGCATAGGCGCCTCCTATGGCTACACCTTC,CASSIGASYGYTF
TRBV5-4,TRBD1,TRBJ2-1,few,TGTGCCAGCAGCTCTCGGGACAGGGTGTACAATGAGCAGTTCTTC,CASSSRDRVYNEQFF
TRBV12-3/TRBV12-4,TRBD1,TRBJ1-4,NA,TGTGCCAGCAGTCGGACAGGGAAAATTGGTGGAGGACTGTTTTTT,CASSRTGKIGGGLFF
TRBV7-2,TRBD1,TRBJ2-2,many,TGTACCAGCAGCCCCCAGGGGGCGCTTGGCGGGGAGCTGTTTTTT,CTSSPQGALGGELFF
TRBV28,NA,TRBJ2-7,few,TGTGCCAGCAGTTCTCACAGGGTTAACTACGAGCAGTACTTC,CASSSHRVNYEQYF